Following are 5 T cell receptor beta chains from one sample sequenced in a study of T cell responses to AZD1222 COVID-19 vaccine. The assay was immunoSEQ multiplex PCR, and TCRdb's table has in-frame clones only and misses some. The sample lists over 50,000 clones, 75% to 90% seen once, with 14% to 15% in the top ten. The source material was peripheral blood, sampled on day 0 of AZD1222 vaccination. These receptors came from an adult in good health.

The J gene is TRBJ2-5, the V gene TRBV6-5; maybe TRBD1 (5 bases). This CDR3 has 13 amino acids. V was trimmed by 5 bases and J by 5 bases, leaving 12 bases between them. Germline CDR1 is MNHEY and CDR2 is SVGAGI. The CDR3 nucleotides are TGTGCCAGCAGTCCGGCAGGGTTGGAGACCCAGTACTTC. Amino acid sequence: CASSPAGLETQYF.

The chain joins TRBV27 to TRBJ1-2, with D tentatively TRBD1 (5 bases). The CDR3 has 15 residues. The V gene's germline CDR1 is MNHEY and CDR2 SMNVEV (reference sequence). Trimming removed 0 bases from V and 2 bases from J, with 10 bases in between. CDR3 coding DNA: TGTGCCAGCAGTTTATCTTCACAGGCGAACTATGGCTACACCTTC. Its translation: CASSLSSQANYGYTF.

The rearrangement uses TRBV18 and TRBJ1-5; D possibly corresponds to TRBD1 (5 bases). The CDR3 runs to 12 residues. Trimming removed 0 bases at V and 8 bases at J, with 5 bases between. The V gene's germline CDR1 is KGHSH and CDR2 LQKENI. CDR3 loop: CASSPPGEPQHF. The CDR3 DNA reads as TGTGCCAGCTCACCACCAGGGGAGCCCCAGCATTTT.

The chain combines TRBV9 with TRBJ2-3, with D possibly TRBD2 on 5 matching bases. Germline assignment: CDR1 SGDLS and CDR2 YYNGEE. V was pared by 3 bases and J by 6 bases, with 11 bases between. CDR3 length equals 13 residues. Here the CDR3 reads CASSGLGGDTQYF. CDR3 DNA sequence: TGTGCCAGCAGCGGGTTAGGAGGCGATACGCAGTATTTT.

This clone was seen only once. CDR3 loop: CASSLNSNYGYTF. Written as DNA, the CDR3 is TGTGCCAGTAGTCTTAACAGTAACTATGGCTACACCTTC. The chain combines TRBV19 with TRBJ1-2; no clear D. Germline-derived CDR1 and CDR2 are LNHDA and SQIVND (reference sequence). The CDR3 contains 13 residues. Trimming left V 5 bases short and J 1 base short, with 8 bases between.